The 5 T cell receptor beta chains reported below all come from one sample, sequenced in a study of shared clonotypes between healthy human individuals (dated by TCRdb to 2020 to 2021). Preparation of the library involved the immunoSEQ multiplex PCR assay. TCRdb stores this immuneACCESS table with in-frame sequences only. Part of the clones is absent; in the studies checked, under half of the shortfall reflects unresolved V genes, and no reason is known for the rest. This sample is represented by 2 million to 3 million clones; over 85% of them were singletons. The biggest ten clones account for around 0.37% of the sample. Sample: naive CD4+ T cells from PBMCs. This specimen's cell subset or site label, per the study, means: CD45RA+ positively selected. The origin of the receptors is a man between 18 and 35 years old in good health. Some clones in this sample may be carry-over from other donors' samples.

This chain links TRBV11-3 with TRBJ1-1; D gene uncertain. Trimming removed 3 bases at V and 6 bases at J, with 14 bases between. This CDR3 is 14 amino acids long. Germline lookup yields CDR1 SGHNT and CDR2 YENEEA. The CDR3 loop reads CASSLDYFSSEAFF. CDR3 DNA: TGTGCCAGCAGCTTGGATTACTTCAGTTCTGAAGCTTTCTTT.

The chain has TRBV15 and TRBJ2-2, with D possibly being TRBD2 (6 bases). Germline CDR1 is LNHNV and CDR2 is YYDKDF (reference sequence). With 3 bases removed from V and 4 bases from J, the gap between germline ends came to 18 bases. The CDR3 spans 17 residues. Here the CDR3 reads CATSRFLGQGGTGELFF. The DNA for the CDR3 is TGTGCCACCAGCAGGTTTTTAGGTCAGGGAGGCACCGGGGAGCTGTTTTTT.

The chain couples TRBV19 to TRBJ2-3, with D possibly matching TRBD1 (6 bases). Trimming removed 7 bases from V and 4 bases from J, with 18 bases in between. Germline V gene sequence: CDR1 LNHDA, CDR2 SQIVND (reference sequence). The CDR3 has 15 residues. CDR3 nucleotides: TGTGCCAGTACCATGGCCAACAGGGTTCCAGATACGCAGTATTTT. Amino acids: CASTMANRVPDTQYF.

About this clone: Other DNA sequences within the sample encode an identical CDR3. The rearrangement joins TRBV5-4 to TRBJ1-1; possible D gene TRBD1, 5 bases. Trimming removed 0 bases from V and 2 bases from J, with 8 bases in between. The germline V gene encodes CDR1 SGHNT and CDR2 YYREEE (reference sequence). The CDR3 loop spans 14 amino acids. The CDR3 sequence: CASSLAGTNTEAFF. The CDR3 DNA sequence: TGTGCCAGCAGCTTGGCAGGGACCAACACTGAAGCTTTCTTT.

Points on this clone: The germline gene is not matched at one end of the junction; a read error may be the cause. Additional DNA sequences in this sample encode the identical CDR3. The gene calls are TRBV15 and TRBJ2-1; TRBD2 might be the D (6 bases). The germline V gene has CDR1 LNHNV and CDR2 YYDKDF (reference sequence). The CDR3 consists of 14 residues. Here the CDR3 reads CATSSTQEGNEQFF. In DNA form, the CDR3 reads TGCGCCACCAGCAGCACACAGGAGGGCAATGAGCAGTTCTTC.